This T cell receptor beta chain appears in the sequencing data of a study of T cells in Graves' hyperthyroidism and ophthalmopathy. TCR beta CDR3 region amplification was performed from RNA transcripts. RT-PCR in the first round (using the HTBI primer set) targeted the TCR CDR3. TCRdb re-derived calls from the multiplex PCR reads in MiXCR, one entry per CDR3 protein. The sample includes hundreds of thousands of distinct CDR3 sequences, roughly 37% of them seen just once. Study-wide points: Expanded thyroid clonotypes (above 0.001) were mostly also found in blood.

This clonotype was seen more than once but under ten times. Its antigen is unidentified. Absence of ophthalmopathy progression within 18 months defined stable Graves' hyperthyroidism. Uncontrolled infection, other autoimmune disease, pregnancy or lactation disqualified patients from enrolment. The source material was blood. The TCR was taken from a man younger than 35 with Graves' hyperthyroidism.

The CDR3 DNA sequence: TGCAGTGCTAGACAGGCGGTGGGGCGGACTGAAGCTTTCTTT. As protein: CSARQAVGRTEAFF. The chain recombines TRBV20-1 with TRBJ1-1, with D possibly being TRBD1 (5 bases). Germline CDR1 reads DFQATT; CDR2 reads SNEGSKA (reference sequence). V lost 2 bases, J lost 5 bases, and 15 bases lay in between. The CDR3 has 14 amino acids.